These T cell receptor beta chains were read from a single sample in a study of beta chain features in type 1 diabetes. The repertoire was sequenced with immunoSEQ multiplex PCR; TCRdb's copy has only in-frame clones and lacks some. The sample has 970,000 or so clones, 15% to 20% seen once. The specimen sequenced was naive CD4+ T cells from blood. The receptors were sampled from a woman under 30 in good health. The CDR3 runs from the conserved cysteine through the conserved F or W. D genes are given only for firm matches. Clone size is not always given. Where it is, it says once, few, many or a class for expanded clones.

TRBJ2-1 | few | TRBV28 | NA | TGTGCCAGCAGTTTATTACTATACTCCTACAATGAGCAGTTCTTC | CASSLLLYSYNEQFF
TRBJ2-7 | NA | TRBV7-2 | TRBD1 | TGTGCCAGCAGCGCCGGGACAGGGGGCGTCTACGAGCAGTACTTC | CASSAGTGGVYEQYF
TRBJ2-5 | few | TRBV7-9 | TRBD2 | TGTGCCAGCAGCTTAGGGCTAGCGGTCCAAGAGACCCAGTACTTC | CASSLGLAVQETQYF
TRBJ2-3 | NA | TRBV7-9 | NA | TGTGCCAGCACCGCCCGAAGCGACAACACAGATACGCAGTATTTT | CASTARSDNTDTQYF
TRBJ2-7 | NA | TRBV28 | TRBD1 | TGTGCCAGCATCGATTCCCGGACAGGGGGCTACGAGCAGTACTTC | CASIDSRTGGYEQYF
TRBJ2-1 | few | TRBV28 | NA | TGTGCCAGCAGTTTACGGCGTGAGCAGTTCTTC | CASSLRREQFF
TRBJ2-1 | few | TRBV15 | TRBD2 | TGTGCCACCAGCAGAGATCGGACTAGCGGGATTCTCAATGAGCAGTTCTTC | CATSRDRTSGILNEQFF
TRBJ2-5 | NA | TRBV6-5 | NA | TGTGCCAGCAGTTACGGGCACCAAGAGACCCAGTACTTC | CASSYGHQETQYF
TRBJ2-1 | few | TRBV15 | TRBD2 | TGTGCCACCAGCGCGGGACTAGGTCGCGATGAGCAGTTCTTC | CATSAGLGRDEQFF
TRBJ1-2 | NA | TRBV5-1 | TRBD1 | TGCGCCAGCGGGGAGGACAGGGACTATGGCTACACCTTC | CASGEDRDYGYTF
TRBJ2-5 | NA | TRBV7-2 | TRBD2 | TGTGCCAGCAGACCAGCGGGAGGTGTGACAGAGACCCAGTACTTC | CASRPAGGVTETQYF
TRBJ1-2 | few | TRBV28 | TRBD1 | TGTGCCAGCAGTACGACAGGGGCCTACACCTTC | CASSTTGAYTF
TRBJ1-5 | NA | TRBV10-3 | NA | TGTGCCATCAGCAACTCGGGACAAACTAATCAGCCCCAGCATTTT | CAISNSGQTNQPQHF
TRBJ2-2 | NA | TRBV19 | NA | TGTGCCAGTAGTTTCCTGTTCCTTGCCGGGGAGCTGTTTTTT | CASSFLFLAGELFF
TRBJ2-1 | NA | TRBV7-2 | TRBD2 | TGTGCCAGCAGCTTAGTCGGACTAGTCGCCAATGAGCAGTTCTTC | CASSLVGLVANEQFF
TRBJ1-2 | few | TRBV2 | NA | TGTGCCAGCAGTGTACAGGGTTCTAATGGCTACACCTTC | CASSVQGSNGYTF
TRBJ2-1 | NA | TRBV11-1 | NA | TGTGCCAGCAGCTTATATCCGCACCCTAACAATGAGCAGTTCTTC | CASSLYPHPNNEQFF
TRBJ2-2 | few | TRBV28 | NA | TGTGCCAGCAGTCGACGTCTACCGCTCACCGGGGAGCTGTTTTTT | CASSRRLPLTGELFF
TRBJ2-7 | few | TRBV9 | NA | TGTGCCAGCAGCGCTGGACTTTTCACCTCCTACGAGCAGTACTTC | CASSAGLFTSYEQYF
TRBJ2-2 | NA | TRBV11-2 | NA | TGTGCCAGCAGCCAACAATCAGGGGTCGGCGGGGAGCTGTTTTTT | CASSQQSGVGGELFF
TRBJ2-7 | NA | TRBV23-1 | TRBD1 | TGCGCCAGCAGTCAGGACAGGGGTGATACCTACGAGCAGTACTTC | CASSQDRGDTYEQYF
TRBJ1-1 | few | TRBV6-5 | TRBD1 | TGTGCCAGCAGTTACGGGACAGGGGGCGCAGACACTGAAGCTTTCTTT | CASSYGTGGADTEAFF
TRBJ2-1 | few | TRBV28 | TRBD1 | TGTGCCAGCAGTCCAGGGTTCTTCGGGACAGGGTTCAATGAGCAGTTCTTC | CASSPGFFGTGFNEQFF
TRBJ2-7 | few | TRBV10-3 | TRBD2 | TGTGCCATCAGGGAGACTAGCGGGTTTAACGAGCAGTACTTC | CAIRETSGFNEQYF
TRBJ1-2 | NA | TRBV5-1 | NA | TGCGCCAGCAGCCTGGACAGTAACTATGGCTACACCTTC | CASSLDSNYGYTF
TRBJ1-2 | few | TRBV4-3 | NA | TGCGCCGGCAAGGTTGACTTCTATGGCTACACCTTC | CAGKVDFYGYTF
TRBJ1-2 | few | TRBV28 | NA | TGTGCCAGCACCGTTGGGGCAGGGTATGGCTACACCTTC | CASTVGAGYGYTF
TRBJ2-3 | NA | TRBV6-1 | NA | TGTGCCAGCCGGACTACAGCCACAGATACGCAGTATTTT | CASRTTATDTQYF
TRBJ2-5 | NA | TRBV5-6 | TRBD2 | TGTGCCAGCAGCTTCCCCCAACGGGGGGGGTTTCAAGAGACCCAGTACTTC | CASSFPQRGGFQETQYF
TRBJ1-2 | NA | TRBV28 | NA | TGTGCCAGCAGTAGTGGATATGGCTACACCTTC | CASSSGYGYTF
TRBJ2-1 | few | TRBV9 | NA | TGTGCCAGCAGCGTAGGCCACGCTGGTGGTAATGAGCAGTTCTTC | CASSVGHAGGNEQFF
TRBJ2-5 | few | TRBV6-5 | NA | TGTGCCAGCAGCACGGGCCTGCTAGAGACCCAGTACTTC | CASSTGLLETQYF
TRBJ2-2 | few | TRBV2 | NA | TGTGCCAGCAGTGAACAGGGAATGAACACCGGGGAGCTGTTTTTT | CASSEQGMNTGELFF
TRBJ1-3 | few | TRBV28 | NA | TGTGCCAGCAGTTTAACAGGGAGGAACACCATATATTTT | CASSLTGRNTIYF
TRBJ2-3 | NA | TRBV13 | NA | TGTGCCAGCAGCTCTATAACTCCTACGCAGTATTTT | CASSSITPTQYF
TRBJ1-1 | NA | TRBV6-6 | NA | TGTGCCAGCGGGGATTGGGGCACTGAAGCTTTCTTT | CASGDWGTEAFF
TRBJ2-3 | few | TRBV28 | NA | TGTGCCAGCAGTTTAGGCGGAATAACCACAGATACGCAGTATTTT | CASSLGGITTDTQYF
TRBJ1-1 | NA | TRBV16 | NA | TGTGCCAGCAGCCTCCGGAATGGGGGGTTGGCTTTCTTT | CASSLRNGGLAFF
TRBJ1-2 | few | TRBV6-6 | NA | TGTGCCAGCAGTTACTTACAGGCGCGCGGCTACACCTTC | CASSYLQARGYTF
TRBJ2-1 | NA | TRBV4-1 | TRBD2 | TGCGCCAGCAGCCAAGACCGACTAGCGGGAGCCTACAATGAGCAGTTCTTC | CASSQDRLAGAYNEQFF
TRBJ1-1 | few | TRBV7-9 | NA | TGTGCCAGCAGCTTAGAGGAGGCGAGGGACACTGAAGCTTTCTTT | CASSLEEARDTEAFF
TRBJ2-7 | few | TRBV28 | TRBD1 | TGTGCCAGCAGTTTAGCCGGGACAGGGGGTTACGAGCAGTACTTC | CASSLAGTGGYEQYF
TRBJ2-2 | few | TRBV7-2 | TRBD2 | TGTGCCAGCAGCCTAATTGGGACTACCGACTACGGGGAGCTGTTTTTT | CASSLIGTTDYGELFF
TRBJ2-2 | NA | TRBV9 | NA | TGTGCCAGCAGCGTATCTCAGGGGCGGAACACCGGGGAGCTGTTTTTT | CASSVSQGRNTGELFF
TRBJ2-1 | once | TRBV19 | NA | TGTGCCAGTAGTATAGATCGTAACGATTACAATGAGCAGTTCTTC | CASSIDRNDYNEQFF
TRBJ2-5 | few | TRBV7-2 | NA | TGTGCCAGCAGCTTAGGTCTCCCGGAGACCCAGTACTTC | CASSLGLPETQYF
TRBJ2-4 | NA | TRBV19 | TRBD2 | TGTGCCAGTAGCTACGGTACACCGGGAGGCAAAAACATTCAGTACTTC | CASSYGTPGGKNIQYF